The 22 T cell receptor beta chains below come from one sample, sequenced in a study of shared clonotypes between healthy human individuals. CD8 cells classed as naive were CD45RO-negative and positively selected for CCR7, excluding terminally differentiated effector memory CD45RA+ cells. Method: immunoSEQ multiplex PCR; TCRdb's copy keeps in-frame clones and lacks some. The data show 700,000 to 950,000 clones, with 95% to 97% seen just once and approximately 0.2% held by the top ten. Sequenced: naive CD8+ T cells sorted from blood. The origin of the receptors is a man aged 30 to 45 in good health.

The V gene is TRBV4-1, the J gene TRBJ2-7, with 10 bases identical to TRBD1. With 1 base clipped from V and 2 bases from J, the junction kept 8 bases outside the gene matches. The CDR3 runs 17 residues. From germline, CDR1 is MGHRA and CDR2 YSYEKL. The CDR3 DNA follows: TGCGCCAGCAGCCAAGTTCTGGACAGGGGGAATCCCTACGAGCAGTACTTC. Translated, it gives CASSQVLDRGNPYEQYF.

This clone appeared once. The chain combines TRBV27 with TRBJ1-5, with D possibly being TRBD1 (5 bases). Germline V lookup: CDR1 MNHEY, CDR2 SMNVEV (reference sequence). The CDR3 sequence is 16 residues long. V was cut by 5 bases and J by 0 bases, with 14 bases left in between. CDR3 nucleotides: TGTGCCAGCAGTAATCGAACAGGCTATAGCAATCAGCCCCAGCATTTT. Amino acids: CASSNRTGYSNQPQHF.

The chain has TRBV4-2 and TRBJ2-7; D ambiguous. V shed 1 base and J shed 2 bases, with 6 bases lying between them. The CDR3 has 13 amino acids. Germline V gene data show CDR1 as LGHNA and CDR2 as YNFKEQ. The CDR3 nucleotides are TGTGCCAGCAGCCAAGGTCCAGCCTACGAGCAGTACTTC. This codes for CASSQGPAYEQYF.

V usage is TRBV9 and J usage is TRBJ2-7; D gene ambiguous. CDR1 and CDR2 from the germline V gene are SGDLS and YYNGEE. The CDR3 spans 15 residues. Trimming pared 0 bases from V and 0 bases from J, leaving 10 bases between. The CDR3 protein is CASSVGGGNSYEQYF. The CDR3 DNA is TGTGCCAGCAGCGTAGGGGGTGGCAACTCCTACGAGCAGTACTTC.

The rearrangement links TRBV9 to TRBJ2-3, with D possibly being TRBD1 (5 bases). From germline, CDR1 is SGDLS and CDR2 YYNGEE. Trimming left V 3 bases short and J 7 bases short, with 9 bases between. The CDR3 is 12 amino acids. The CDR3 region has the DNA TGTGCCAGCAGCGAGGACATCCATACGCAGTATTTT. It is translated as CASSEDIHTQYF. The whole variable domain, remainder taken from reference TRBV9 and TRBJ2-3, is DSGVTQTPKHLITATGQRVTLRCSPRSGDLSVYWYQQSLDQGLQFLIQYYNGEERAKGNILERFSAQQFPDLHSELNLSSLELGDSALYFCASSEDIHTQYFGPGTRLTVL.

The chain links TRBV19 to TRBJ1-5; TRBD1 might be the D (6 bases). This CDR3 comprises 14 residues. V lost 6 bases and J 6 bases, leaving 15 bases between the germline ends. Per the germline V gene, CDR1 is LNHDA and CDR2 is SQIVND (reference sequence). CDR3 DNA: TGTGCCAGTAGCAATACAGGGTATGGTCAGCCCCAGCATTTT. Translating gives CASSNTGYGQPQHF.

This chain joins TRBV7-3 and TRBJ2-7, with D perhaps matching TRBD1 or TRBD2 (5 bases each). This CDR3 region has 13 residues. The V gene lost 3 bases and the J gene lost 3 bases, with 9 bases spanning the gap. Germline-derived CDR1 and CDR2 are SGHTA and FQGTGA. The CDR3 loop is CASSFPGSYEQYF. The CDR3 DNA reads TGTGCCAGCAGCTTTCCAGGGAGCTACGAGCAGTACTTC.

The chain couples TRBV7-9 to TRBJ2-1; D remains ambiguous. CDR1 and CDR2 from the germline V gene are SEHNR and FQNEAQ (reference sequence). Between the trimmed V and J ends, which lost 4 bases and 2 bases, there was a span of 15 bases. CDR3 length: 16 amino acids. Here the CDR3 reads CASSSAQVTAYNEQFF. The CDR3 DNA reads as TGTGCCAGCAGCTCCGCCCAGGTTACGGCCTACAATGAGCAGTTCTTC.

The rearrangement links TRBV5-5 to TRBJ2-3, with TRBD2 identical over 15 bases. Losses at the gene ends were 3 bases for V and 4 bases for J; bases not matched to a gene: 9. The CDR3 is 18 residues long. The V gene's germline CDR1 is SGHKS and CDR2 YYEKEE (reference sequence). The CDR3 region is CASSSGLAGGLVPDTQYF. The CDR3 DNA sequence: TGTGCCAGCAGCTCGGGACTAGCGGGAGGCTTGGTGCCAGATACGCAGTATTTT.

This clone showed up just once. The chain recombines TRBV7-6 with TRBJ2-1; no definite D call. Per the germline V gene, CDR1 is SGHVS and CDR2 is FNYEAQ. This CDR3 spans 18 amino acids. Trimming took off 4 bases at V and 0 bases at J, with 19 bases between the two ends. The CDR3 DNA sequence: TGTGCCAGCAGCTCCTACGACACCGACGAGAGCTCCTACAATGAGCAGTTCTTC. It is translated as CASSSYDTDESSYNEQFF.

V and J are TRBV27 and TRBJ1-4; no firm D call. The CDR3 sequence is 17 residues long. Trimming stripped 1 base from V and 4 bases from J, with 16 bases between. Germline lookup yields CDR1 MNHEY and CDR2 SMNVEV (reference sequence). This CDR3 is CASSLYPTLTFNEKLFF. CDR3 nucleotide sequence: TGTGCCAGCAGTTTATACCCGACTCTGACGTTTAATGAAAAACTGTTTTTT.

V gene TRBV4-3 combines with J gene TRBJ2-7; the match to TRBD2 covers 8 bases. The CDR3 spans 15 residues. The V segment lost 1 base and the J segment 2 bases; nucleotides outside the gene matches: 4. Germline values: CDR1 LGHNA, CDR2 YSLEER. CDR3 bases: TGCGCCAGCAGCCAAGCGGGTAGCGGGACCTACGAGCAGTACTTC. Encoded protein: CASSQAGSGTYEQYF.

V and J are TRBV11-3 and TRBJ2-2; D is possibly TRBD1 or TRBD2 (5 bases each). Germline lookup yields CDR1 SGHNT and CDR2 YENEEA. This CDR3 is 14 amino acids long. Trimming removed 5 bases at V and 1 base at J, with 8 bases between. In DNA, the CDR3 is TGTGCCAGCAGCCCGGGACGGAACACCGGGGAGCTGTTTTTT. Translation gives CASSPGRNTGELFF.

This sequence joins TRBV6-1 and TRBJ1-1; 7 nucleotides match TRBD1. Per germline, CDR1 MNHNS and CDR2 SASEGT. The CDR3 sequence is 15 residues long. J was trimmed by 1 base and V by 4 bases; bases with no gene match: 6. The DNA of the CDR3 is TGTGCCAGCAGTGTCCGGGACAGCCCGAACACTGAAGCTTTCTTT. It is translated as CASSVRDSPNTEAFF.

The CDR3 protein is CASRRSHILEGNIQYF. DNA for the CDR3: TGTGCCAGCAGGCGGAGTCATATCCTAGAGGGGAACATTCAGTACTTC. This rearrangement joins TRBV27 to TRBJ2-4; TRBD1 or TRBD2 may be the D gene (5 bases each). Germline assignment: CDR1 MNHEY and CDR2 SMNVEV (reference sequence). Trimming stripped 6 bases from V and 7 bases from J, with 22 bases between. The CDR3 runs 16 residues.

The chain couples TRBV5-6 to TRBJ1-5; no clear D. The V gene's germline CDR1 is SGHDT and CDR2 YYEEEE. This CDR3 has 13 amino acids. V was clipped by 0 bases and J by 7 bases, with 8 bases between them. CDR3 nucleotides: TGTGCCAGCAGCTTGGCGGGGTCCCAGCCCCAGCATTTT. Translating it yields CASSLAGSQPQHF. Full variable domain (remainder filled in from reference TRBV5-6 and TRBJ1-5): DAGVTQSPTHLIKTRGQQVTLRCSPKSGHDTVSWYQQALGQGPQFIFQYYEEEERQRGNFPDRFSGHQFPNYSSELNVNALLLGDSALYLCASSLAGSQPQHFGDGTRLSIL.

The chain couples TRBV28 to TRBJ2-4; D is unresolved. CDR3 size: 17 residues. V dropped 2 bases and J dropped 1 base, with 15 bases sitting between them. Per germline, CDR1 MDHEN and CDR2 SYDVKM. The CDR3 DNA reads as TGTGCCAGCAGTTTACTATCTGGGTCCGGGGCCAAAAACATTCAGTACTTC. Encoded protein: CASSLLSGSGAKNIQYF.

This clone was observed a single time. CDR3 sequence: CASSLGTDPDTQYF. The CDR3 bases are TGTGCCAGCAGCTTAGGGACAGACCCAGATACGCAGTATTTT. The V and J genes are TRBV11-2 and TRBJ2-3, with D perhaps TRBD1 (6 bases). From germline, CDR1 is SGHAT and CDR2 FQNNGV. V was trimmed by 1 base and J by 4 bases, leaving 9 bases between them. This CDR3 region has 14 residues.

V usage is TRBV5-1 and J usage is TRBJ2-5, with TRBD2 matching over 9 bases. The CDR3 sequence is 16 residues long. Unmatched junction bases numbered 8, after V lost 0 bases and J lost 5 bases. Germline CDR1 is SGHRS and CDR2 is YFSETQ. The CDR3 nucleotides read TGCGCCAGCAGCTTGGCACTAGCGGGTAGTTGGGAGACCCAGTACTTC. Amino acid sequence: CASSLALAGSWETQYF.

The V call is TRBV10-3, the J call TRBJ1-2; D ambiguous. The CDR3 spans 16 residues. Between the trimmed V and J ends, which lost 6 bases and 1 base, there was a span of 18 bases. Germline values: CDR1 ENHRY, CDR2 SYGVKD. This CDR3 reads CAISAEIDGVNYGYTF. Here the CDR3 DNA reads TGTGCCATCAGCGCCGAGATTGATGGGGTTAACTATGGCTACACCTTC.

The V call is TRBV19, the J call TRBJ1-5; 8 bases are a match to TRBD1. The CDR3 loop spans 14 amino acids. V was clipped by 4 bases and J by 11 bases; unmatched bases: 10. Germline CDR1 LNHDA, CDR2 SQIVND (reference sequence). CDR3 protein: CASSTRQGTSAQHF. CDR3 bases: TGTGCCAGTAGTACCCGACAGGGGACCTCGGCCCAGCATTTT.

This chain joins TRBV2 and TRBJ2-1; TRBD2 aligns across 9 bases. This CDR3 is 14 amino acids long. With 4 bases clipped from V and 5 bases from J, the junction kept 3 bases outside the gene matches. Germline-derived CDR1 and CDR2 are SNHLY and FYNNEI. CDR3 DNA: TGTGCCAGCAGTGTAGCGGGAGCAAACAATGAGCAGTTCTTC. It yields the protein CASSVAGANNEQFF.